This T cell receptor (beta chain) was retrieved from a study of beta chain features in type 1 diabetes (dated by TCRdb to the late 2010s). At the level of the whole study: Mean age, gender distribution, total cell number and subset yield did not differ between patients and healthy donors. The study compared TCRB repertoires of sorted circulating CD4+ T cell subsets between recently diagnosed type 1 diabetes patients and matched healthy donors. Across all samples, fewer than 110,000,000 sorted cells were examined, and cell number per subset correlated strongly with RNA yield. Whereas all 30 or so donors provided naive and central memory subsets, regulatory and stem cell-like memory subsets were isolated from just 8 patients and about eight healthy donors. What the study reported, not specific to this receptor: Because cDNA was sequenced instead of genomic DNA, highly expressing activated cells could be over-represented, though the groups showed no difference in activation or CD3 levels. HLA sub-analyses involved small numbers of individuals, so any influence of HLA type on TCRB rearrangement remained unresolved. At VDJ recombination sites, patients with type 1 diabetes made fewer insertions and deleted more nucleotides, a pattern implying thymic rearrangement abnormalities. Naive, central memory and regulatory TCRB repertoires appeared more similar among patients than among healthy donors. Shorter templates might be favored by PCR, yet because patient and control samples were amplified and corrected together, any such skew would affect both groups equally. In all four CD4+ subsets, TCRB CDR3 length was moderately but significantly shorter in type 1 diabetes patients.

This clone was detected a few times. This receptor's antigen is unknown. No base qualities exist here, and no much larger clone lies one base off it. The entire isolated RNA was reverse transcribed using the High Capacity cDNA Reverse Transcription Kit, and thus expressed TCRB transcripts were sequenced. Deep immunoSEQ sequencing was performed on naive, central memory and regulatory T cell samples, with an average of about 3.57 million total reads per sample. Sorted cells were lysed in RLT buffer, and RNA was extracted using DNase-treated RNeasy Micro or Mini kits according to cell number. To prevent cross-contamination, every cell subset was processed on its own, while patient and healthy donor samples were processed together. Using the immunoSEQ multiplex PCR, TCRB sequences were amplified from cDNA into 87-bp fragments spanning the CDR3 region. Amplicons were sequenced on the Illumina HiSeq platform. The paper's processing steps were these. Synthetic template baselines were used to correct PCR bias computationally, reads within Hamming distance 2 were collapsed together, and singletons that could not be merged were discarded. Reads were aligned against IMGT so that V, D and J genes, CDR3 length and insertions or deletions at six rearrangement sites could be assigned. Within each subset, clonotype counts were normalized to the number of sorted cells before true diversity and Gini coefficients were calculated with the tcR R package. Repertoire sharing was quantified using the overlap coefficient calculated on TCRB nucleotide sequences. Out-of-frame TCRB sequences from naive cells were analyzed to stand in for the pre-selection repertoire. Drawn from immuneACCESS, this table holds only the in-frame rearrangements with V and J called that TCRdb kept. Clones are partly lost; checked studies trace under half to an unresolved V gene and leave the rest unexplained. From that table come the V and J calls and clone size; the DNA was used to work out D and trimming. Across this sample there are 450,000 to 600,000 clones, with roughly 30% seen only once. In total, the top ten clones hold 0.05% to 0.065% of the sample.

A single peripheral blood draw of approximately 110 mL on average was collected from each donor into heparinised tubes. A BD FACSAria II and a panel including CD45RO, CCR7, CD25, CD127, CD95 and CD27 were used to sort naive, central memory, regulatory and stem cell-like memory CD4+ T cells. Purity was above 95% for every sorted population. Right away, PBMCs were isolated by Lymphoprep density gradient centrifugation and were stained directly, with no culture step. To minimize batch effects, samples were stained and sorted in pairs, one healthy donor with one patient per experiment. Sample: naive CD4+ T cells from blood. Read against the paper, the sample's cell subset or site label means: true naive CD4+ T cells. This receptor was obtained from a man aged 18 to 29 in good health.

Read as DNA, the sequence is TGTGCCAGCTCTATGGCAGCGGGACAGGGGGAGACCCAGTACTTC. This yields the protein CASSMAAGQGETQYF. This sequence uses TRBV7-2 and TRBJ2-5, with 10 junctional bases fitting TRBD1. V has 8 bases trimmed and J has 5 bases trimmed; junction bases matching no gene number 11. The germline V gene encodes CDR1 SGHTA and CDR2 FQGNSA. Spanning cysteine to phenylalanine, the CDR3 consists of 15 amino acids. Left in the record is the CDR3 DNA by itself, 45 bases read in frame from the first base.